This TCR beta chain came from a study of cytomegalovirus exposure and HLA in healthy donors. Study-level results: Altogether, more than 150 TCR beta chains were recorded as cytomegalovirus-associated. Productive rates of about 87% or about 30% were seen for most TCR beta V segments in an earlier analysis.

Comments on this clone: The antigen is unknown.

Vbeta (60) and Jbeta (13) primers were used in the PCR. TCRdb's table, derived via immunoSEQ multiplex PCR, lists solely in-frame clones and lacks some. The sample shows some 170,000 clones, 81% of them seen only once. Trimming removed 10 bases from V and 3 bases from J; junction bases left unmatched: 5. The CDR3 consists of 13 residues. Germline V gene sequence: CDR1 MDHEN, CDR2 SYDVKM. This TCR derives from a woman in her twenties or thirties in good health and CMV-seronegative. This chain links TRBV28 with TRBJ1-4; 7 bases fit TRBD1. The source material was PBMCs. The CDR3 loop reads CATIDRANEKLFF. CDR3 DNA sequence: TGTGCCACCATAGACAGGGCTAATGAAAAACTGTTTTTT.